This is a list of T cell receptor beta chains from one sample in a study of T-cell reconstitution after alpha-beta-depleted transplantation in children. TCRdb independently ran MiXCR on the PCR reads; one entry per CDR3 protein. The table lists roughly 300,000 distinct CDR3 sequences, 10% of them singletons. This sample comprised PBMCs from the stem cell graft donor, obtained from the stem cell graft. These receptors were obtained from a human donor who donated a stem cell graft to a child with acute lymphoblastic leukemia. Both conserved end residues are trimmed from each CDR3. The order of the fields is V gene, J gene, clone size, D gene, CDR3 protein. The D gene is left open where the match is weak. A row's size may be missing; if present it is once, few, many or a size class.

v_call: TRBV27
j_call: TRBJ2-6
clone_size: NA
d_call: NA
cdr3_aa: AIGPGANVLT

v_call: TRBV6-1
j_call: TRBJ1-2
clone_size: few
d_call: NA
cdr3_aa: ASSEAAWTVDLYGYT

v_call: TRBV27
j_call: TRBJ2-7
clone_size: NA
d_call: NA
cdr3_aa: ASSLFAGLTYEQY

v_call: TRBV12-3/TRBV12-4
j_call: TRBJ1-2
clone_size: few
d_call: TRBD1
cdr3_aa: ASSGDREFYYGYT

v_call: TRBV5-1
j_call: TRBJ2-3
clone_size: few
d_call: NA
cdr3_aa: ASSPEPIGPGSTDTQY

v_call: TRBV6-2/TRBV6-3
j_call: TRBJ2-2
clone_size: many
d_call: TRBD1
cdr3_aa: ASSSFGTVNTGELF

v_call: TRBV4-1
j_call: TRBJ2-5
clone_size: NA
d_call: TRBD2
cdr3_aa: ASSQGGGLAGGLWETQY

v_call: TRBV4-2
j_call: TRBJ2-1
clone_size: many
d_call: TRBD2
cdr3_aa: ASSQAGTSGIYEQF

v_call: TRBV6-1
j_call: TRBJ1-1
clone_size: few
d_call: TRBD1
cdr3_aa: ASSGEITGDPEAF

v_call: TRBV12-3/TRBV12-4
j_call: TRBJ2-2
clone_size: NA
d_call: TRBD1
cdr3_aa: TFSPPDRGPNTGELF

v_call: TRBV28
j_call: TRBJ2-7
clone_size: few
d_call: NA
cdr3_aa: ASSSPGVREQY

v_call: TRBV24-1
j_call: TRBJ2-1
clone_size: NA
d_call: NA
cdr3_aa: ATSVSGYGEQF

v_call: TRBV4-1
j_call: TRBJ2-3
clone_size: few
d_call: NA
cdr3_aa: ASEGAGEDTQY

v_call: TRBV5-1
j_call: TRBJ2-7
clone_size: NA
d_call: TRBD1
cdr3_aa: ASSPAPGQNYELY

v_call: TRBV15
j_call: TRBJ2-3
clone_size: many
d_call: TRBD2
cdr3_aa: ATSRDRPEWTSGRLTDTQY

v_call: TRBV7-9
j_call: TRBJ2-1
clone_size: few
d_call: TRBD1
cdr3_aa: ASNDRGKGDEQF

v_call: TRBV12-3/TRBV12-4
j_call: TRBJ2-3
clone_size: NA
d_call: TRBD2
cdr3_aa: ASSLGGGEGDTQY

v_call: TRBV20-1
j_call: TRBJ2-3
clone_size: NA
d_call: TRBD2
cdr3_aa: SANVGTSAKPHFGDTQY

v_call: TRBV9
j_call: TRBJ1-2
clone_size: many
d_call: NA
cdr3_aa: ASSVEGWYGYT

v_call: TRBV19
j_call: TRBJ2-7
clone_size: NA
d_call: TRBD1
cdr3_aa: ASSVTGGDIYEQY

v_call: TRBV4-2
j_call: TRBJ1-1
clone_size: few
d_call: TRBD1
cdr3_aa: ASSQPVGQGAREAF

v_call: TRBV6-5
j_call: TRBJ2-7
clone_size: few
d_call: NA
cdr3_aa: ASSYEGFTASYEQY

v_call: TRBV4-3
j_call: TRBJ2-1
clone_size: many
d_call: TRBD1
cdr3_aa: ASSLGTGSNEQF

v_call: TRBV27
j_call: TRBJ2-3
clone_size: few
d_call: TRBD2
cdr3_aa: ASSFAGADTQY

v_call: TRBV15
j_call: TRBJ2-3
clone_size: NA
d_call: NA
cdr3_aa: ATRPIGARTDTQY

v_call: TRBV5-1
j_call: TRBJ2-3
clone_size: NA
d_call: TRBD2
cdr3_aa: ASSPRGGGSTDTQY